This TCR beta chain was captured by sequencing in a study of blood T cell repertoires in COVID-19. For the study at large: COVID-19 samples from acute and convalescent phases originated in the United States, Italy and Spain.

Profiling relied on immunoSEQ multiplex PCR, and the TCRdb table lists in-frame clones only, not all of them. The data contain some 91,000 clones, 70% to 85% of them singletons. Germline assignment: CDR1 SGHNT and CDR2 YENEEA. Trimming cost V 2 bases and J 4 bases, with 15 bases left between them. CDR3 length: 16 residues. The rearrangement uses TRBV11-3 and TRBJ2-1; perhaps TRBD1 as D (6 bases). Sequencing was performed on peripheral blood. This clonotype was obtained from a man between 70 and 80 years old with acute or convalescent COVID-19. CDR3 sequence: CASSLTGTVGYNEQFF. The DNA of the CDR3 is TGTGCCAGCAGCTTAACAGGGACGGTGGGGTACAATGAGCAGTTCTTC.